Listed below are T cell receptor beta chains from one sample, sequenced in a study of blood T cell repertoires in COVID-19. Sequencing was performed with immunoSEQ multiplex PCR; in TCRdb, only in-frame clones are kept and a portion is missing. The data hold hundreds of thousands of clones, with approximately 89% observed a single time. Material for sequencing was peripheral blood. The receptors derive from a man younger than 30 with COVID-19, enrolled during active disease. CDR3s include the opening cysteine and the closing phenylalanine or tryptophan. Fields, in order: D gene, V gene, clone size, J gene, CDR3 protein, CDR3 DNA. D genes are given only for firm matches. Rows give clone size only sometimes, using once, few, many, or a class for an expanded clone.

d_gene: TRBD2
v_gene: TRBV9
abundance: .
j_gene: TRBJ2-3
CDR3aa: CASTPGTSGSGDTQYF
CDR3nt: TGTGCCAGCACCCCAGGCACTAGCGGGAGCGGGGATACGCAGTATTTT

d_gene: TRBD1
v_gene: TRBV11-3
abundance: .
j_gene: TRBJ2-1
CDR3aa: CASSHRQGAHGEQFF
CDR3nt: TGTGCCAGCAGCCATCGACAGGGGGCGCATGGTGAGCAGTTCTTC

d_gene: .
v_gene: TRBV19
abundance: .
j_gene: TRBJ1-2
CDR3aa: CASSIGQDASWGYTF
CDR3nt: TGTGCCAGTAGTATAGGACAGGACGCGTCGTGGGGCTACACCTTC

d_gene: TRBD2
v_gene: TRBV25-1
abundance: .
j_gene: TRBJ2-7
CDR3aa: CASSEQFLAGVGEQYF
CDR3nt: TGTGCCAGCAGTGAACAATTCCTAGCGGGAGTTGGTGAGCAGTACTTC

d_gene: .
v_gene: TRBV13
abundance: .
j_gene: TRBJ1-2
CDR3aa: CASSYRFGYGYTF
CDR3nt: TGTGCCAGCAGCTACCGGTTTGGCTATGGCTACACCTTC

d_gene: .
v_gene: TRBV9
abundance: .
j_gene: TRBJ2-3
CDR3aa: CASSVAGGSTDTQYF
CDR3nt: TGTGCCAGCAGCGTAGCAGGGGGGAGCACAGATACGCAGTATTTT

d_gene: TRBD1
v_gene: TRBV29-1
abundance: .
j_gene: TRBJ1-2
CDR3aa: CSAPDRGGGWEGYTF
CDR3nt: TGCAGCGCCCCGGACAGGGGAGGAGGATGGGAAGGCTACACCTTC

d_gene: .
v_gene: TRBV7-9
abundance: .
j_gene: TRBJ2-7
CDR3aa: CASSLVTEEQYF
CDR3nt: TGTGCCAGCAGCTTAGTCACGGAGGAGCAGTACTTC

d_gene: TRBD1
v_gene: TRBV11-2
abundance: .
j_gene: TRBJ2-5
CDR3aa: CASSWDRRETQYF
CDR3nt: TGTGCCAGCAGCTGGGACAGGAGGGAGACCCAGTACTTC

d_gene: .
v_gene: TRBV15
abundance: .
j_gene: TRBJ2-5
CDR3aa: CATSRDRRVGETQYF
CDR3nt: TGTGCCACCAGCAGAGATAGGCGGGTGGGGGAGACCCAGTACTTC

d_gene: .
v_gene: TRBV12-3/TRBV12-4
abundance: .
j_gene: TRBJ1-2
CDR3aa: CASAQAVIYGYTF
CDR3nt: TGTGCCAGCGCTCAGGCAGTGATCTATGGCTACACCTTC

d_gene: .
v_gene: TRBV5-1
abundance: .
j_gene: TRBJ1-1
CDR3aa: CASSENSLDNTEAFF
CDR3nt: TGCGCCAGCAGCGAAAACAGTCTTGATAACACTGAAGCTTTCTTT

d_gene: TRBD2
v_gene: TRBV5-1
abundance: .
j_gene: TRBJ2-3
CDR3aa: CASSLTAGGLGDTQYF
CDR3nt: TGCGCCAGCAGCTTGACAGCGGGGGGGCTAGGAGATACGCAGTATTTT

d_gene: .
v_gene: TRBV5-1
abundance: .
j_gene: TRBJ2-3
CDR3aa: CASSLAPPGATDTQYF
CDR3nt: TGCGCCAGCAGCTTGGCCCCCCCAGGGGCCACAGATACGCAGTATTTT

d_gene: .
v_gene: TRBV6-5
abundance: .
j_gene: TRBJ2-3
CDR3aa: CASSYRGQAADTQYF
CDR3nt: TGTGCCAGCAGTTACAGGGGACAAGCTGCAGATACGCAGTATTTT

d_gene: .
v_gene: TRBV9
abundance: once
j_gene: TRBJ2-2
CDR3aa: CASSIRDLNTGELFF
CDR3nt: TGTGCCAGCAGTATCCGGGACTTGAACACCGGGGAGCTGTTTTTT

d_gene: .
v_gene: TRBV18
abundance: .
j_gene: TRBJ1-6
CDR3aa: CASSPRRENSPLHF
CDR3nt: TGTGCCAGCTCACCAAGACGGGAGAATTCACCCCTCCACTTT

d_gene: .
v_gene: TRBV5-4
abundance: .
j_gene: TRBJ2-1
CDR3aa: CASSLAGGNEQFF
CDR3nt: TGTGCCAGCAGCTTGGCCGGGGGTAATGAGCAGTTCTTC

d_gene: .
v_gene: TRBV19
abundance: .
j_gene: TRBJ1-6
CDR3aa: CASSIGLRGRSNSPLHF
CDR3nt: TGTGCCAGTAGTATAGGGCTCAGGGGACGAAGTAATTCACCCCTCCACTTT

d_gene: .
v_gene: TRBV28
abundance: .
j_gene: TRBJ2-7
CDR3aa: CASRDLLGAYEQYF
CDR3nt: TGTGCCAGCAGGGATTTATTAGGGGCCTACGAGCAGTACTTC

d_gene: TRBD1
v_gene: TRBV11-2
abundance: .
j_gene: TRBJ1-2
CDR3aa: CASSPQGRYGYTF
CDR3nt: TGTGCCAGCAGCCCACAGGGGCGCTATGGCTACACCTTC

d_gene: .
v_gene: TRBV5-6
abundance: .
j_gene: TRBJ2-1
CDR3aa: CASSLLNYNEQFF
CDR3nt: TGTGCCAGCAGCTTGCTAAACTACAATGAGCAGTTCTTC

d_gene: .
v_gene: TRBV2
abundance: once
j_gene: TRBJ2-2
CDR3aa: CASSEASRATGELFF
CDR3nt: TGTGCCAGCAGTGAAGCTTCCAGGGCCACCGGGGAGCTGTTTTTT

d_gene: TRBD1
v_gene: TRBV5-1
abundance: .
j_gene: TRBJ1-2
CDR3aa: CASSFEPGQGSFRDGYTF
CDR3nt: TGCGCCAGCAGCTTTGAACCGGGACAGGGTAGTTTTAGAGATGGCTACACCTTC

d_gene: TRBD1
v_gene: TRBV2
abundance: .
j_gene: TRBJ2-2
CDR3aa: CASSGVQGANGELFF
CDR3nt: TGTGCCAGCAGTGGGGTGCAGGGGGCTAACGGGGAGCTGTTTTTT

d_gene: TRBD1
v_gene: TRBV3-1/TRBV3-2
abundance: .
j_gene: TRBJ1-1
CDR3aa: CASSQGTGGLSMNTEAFF
CDR3nt: TGTGCCAGCAGCCAAGGAACAGGGGGATTGAGTATGAACACTGAAGCTTTCTTT

d_gene: TRBD1
v_gene: TRBV29-1
abundance: .
j_gene: TRBJ2-7
CDR3aa: CSASPGTGTYEQYF
CDR3nt: TGCAGCGCAAGCCCCGGGACAGGGACCTACGAGCAGTACTTC

d_gene: TRBD1
v_gene: TRBV5-1
abundance: once
j_gene: TRBJ2-3
CDR3aa: CASSSPGQGGTDTQYF
CDR3nt: TGCGCCAGCAGCTCGCCCGGACAGGGTGGGACAGATACGCAGTATTTT

d_gene: .
v_gene: TRBV5-1
abundance: .
j_gene: TRBJ1-3
CDR3aa: CASSLAGVGNTIYF
CDR3nt: TGCGCCAGCAGCTTGGCAGGGGTTGGAAACACCATATATTTT

d_gene: TRBD2
v_gene: TRBV18
abundance: .
j_gene: TRBJ2-2
CDR3aa: CASSPPGLATGELFF
CDR3nt: TGTGCCAGCTCACCACCGGGACTAGCGACCGGGGAGCTGTTTTTT

d_gene: .
v_gene: TRBV7-2
abundance: .
j_gene: TRBJ2-7
CDR3aa: CASSLASSGGSYEQYF
CDR3nt: TGTGCCAGCAGCTTAGCAAGTAGCGGTGGCTCCTACGAGCAGTACTTC

d_gene: .
v_gene: TRBV24-1
abundance: .
j_gene: TRBJ2-2
CDR3aa: CATSVKNTGELFF
CDR3nt: TGTGCCACCAGTGTCAAGAACACCGGGGAGCTGTTTTTT

d_gene: .
v_gene: TRBV6-1
abundance: .
j_gene: TRBJ1-6
CDR3aa: CASSDGRGDSPLHF
CDR3nt: TGTGCCAGCAGTGACGGCAGGGGCGATTCACCCCTCCACTTT

d_gene: .
v_gene: TRBV5-1
abundance: .
j_gene: TRBJ2-1
CDR3aa: CASSLFTGDNEQFF
CDR3nt: TGCGCCAGCAGCTTGTTCACGGGGGACAATGAGCAGTTCTTC

d_gene: .
v_gene: TRBV7-6
abundance: .
j_gene: TRBJ2-1
CDR3aa: CASSPRDSVYNEQFF
CDR3nt: TGTGCCAGCAGCCCCAGGGACTCCGTTTACAATGAGCAGTTCTTC

d_gene: TRBD1
v_gene: TRBV28
abundance: .
j_gene: TRBJ1-1
CDR3aa: CASSYGTGSAIEAFF
CDR3nt: TGTGCCAGCAGTTATGGGACAGGGTCTGCTATTGAAGCTTTCTTT

d_gene: TRBD2
v_gene: TRBV6-1
abundance: few
j_gene: TRBJ2-3
CDR3aa: CASSELAGSVPDTQYF
CDR3nt: TGTGCCAGCAGTGAGCTAGCGGGAAGTGTCCCAGATACGCAGTATTTT

d_gene: .
v_gene: TRBV7-9
abundance: few
j_gene: TRBJ2-7
CDR3aa: CASSLVGGGSFGSEQYF
CDR3nt: TGTGCCAGCAGCTTAGTTGGCGGGGGCTCTTTCGGCTCCGAGCAGTACTTC

d_gene: .
v_gene: TRBV7-8
abundance: few
j_gene: TRBJ1-1
CDR3aa: CASSLTVSSAFF
CDR3nt: TGTGCCAGCAGCCTGACAGTATCGTCTGCTTTCTTT

d_gene: .
v_gene: TRBV19
abundance: .
j_gene: TRBJ1-6
CDR3aa: CASSTWTDNSPLHF
CDR3nt: TGTGCCAGTAGTACGTGGACAGATAATTCACCCCTCCACTTT

d_gene: TRBD2
v_gene: TRBV10-3
abundance: many
j_gene: TRBJ2-1
CDR3aa: CAISPSGRSSYNEQFF
CDR3nt: TGTGCCATCTCGCCTAGCGGGAGGTCCTCCTACAATGAGCAGTTCTTC

d_gene: .
v_gene: TRBV10-1
abundance: .
j_gene: TRBJ2-7
CDR3aa: CASSERRRPYEQYF
CDR3nt: TGCGCCAGCAGTGAAAGGCGGAGACCCTACGAGCAGTACTTC

d_gene: TRBD1
v_gene: TRBV19
abundance: .
j_gene: TRBJ2-5
CDR3aa: CASSVGTGGAETQYF
CDR3nt: TGTGCCAGTAGTGTCGGGACAGGGGGCGCAGAGACCCAGTACTTC

d_gene: .
v_gene: TRBV12-5
abundance: .
j_gene: TRBJ2-3
CDR3aa: CASGIASIDTQYF
CDR3nt: TGTGCTAGTGGAATAGCCAGCATAGATACGCAGTATTTT

d_gene: .
v_gene: TRBV7-9
abundance: .
j_gene: TRBJ2-3
CDR3aa: CASSPVRGTDTQYF
CDR3nt: TGTGCCAGCAGCCCCGTTCGAGGCACAGATACGCAGTATTTT